One sample yielded the 16 T cell receptor beta chains listed below, sequenced in a study of T cells expressing NK-cell markers. TCRdb re-called the 5' RACE reads, yielding one record per CDR3 amino acid sequence without DNA. The sample table includes 150,000 or so distinct CDR3 sequences. What was sequenced was blood T cells: a sorted CD56 or NKG2C T cell subset, CD4+ or CD8+ T cells, or bulk PBMC T cells (not recorded which). The receptor set was obtained from a woman aged 18 to 75 in good health.

The CDR3 here is CASSRTTTDTQYF. The rearrangement joins TRBV11-2 to TRBJ2-3. Germline V gene data show CDR1 as SGHAT and CDR2 as FQNNGV. There are 13 residues in the CDR3.

This rearrangement joins TRBV5-1 to TRBJ2-2; TCRdb picks TRBD1, but there is no DNA to check that call. This CDR3 contains 15 residues. CDR1 is SGHRS and CDR2 is YFSETQ in the germline V gene. CDR3 protein: CASSDGGMTTGELFF.

The chain is built from TRBV12-3 or TRBV12-4 and TRBJ2-7. The length of the CDR3 is 11 residues. The CDR3 is CASSLGKELYF.

The chain is built from TRBV13 and TRBJ1-6; TCRdb designates TRBD1, a call that cannot be tested without DNA. The CDR3 length is 14 residues. From germline, CDR1 is PRHDT and CDR2 FYEKMQ (reference sequence). The CDR3 is CASSQTGSNSPLHF.

This sequence joins TRBV20-1 and TRBJ1-1; TCRdb selects TRBD1, and the lack of DNA leaves this call unchecked. The CDR3 runs 12 residues. Germline V gives CDR1 DFQATT, CDR2 SNEGSKA (reference sequence). The CDR3 loop is CSAPKQGAEAFF.

The rearrangement joins TRBV9 to TRBJ2-1. This CDR3 is built from 15 residues. Germline V gene sequence: CDR1 SGDLS, CDR2 YYNGEE. The CDR3 sequence is CASSDGSFTYNEQFF.

The chain combines TRBV7-9 with TRBJ2-1; TCRdb picks TRBD2, but there is no DNA to check that call. The germline CDR1 and CDR2 sequences are SEHNR and FQNEAQ (reference sequence). This CDR3 region has 16 residues. CDR3 residues: CASSLRRTSGYNEQFF.

The chain has TRBV7-8 and TRBJ2-2; with no DNA, the TCRdb D assignment of TRBD1 cannot be verified. This CDR3 contains 16 residues. Germline values: CDR1 SGHVS, CDR2 FQNEAQ. CDR3 residues: CASSPRDGVKTGELFF.

V and J are TRBV3-1 and TRBJ2-2. The germline gives CDR1 LGHDT, CDR2 YNNKEL (reference sequence). This CDR3 has 12 residues. This CDR3 is CASRENTGELFF.

The rearrangement uses TRBV18 and TRBJ2-4; the D gene TCRdb calls, TRBD2, cannot be checked with no DNA. CDR1 is KGHSH and CDR2 is LQKENI in the germline V gene. CDR3 length: 13 residues. CDR3 sequence reads: CASSTQGGNIQYF. The entire variable domain, with the rest obtained from reference TRBV18 and TRBJ2-4, is as follows: NAGVMQNPRHLVRRRGQEARLRCSPMKGHSHVYWYRQLPEEGLKFMVYLQKENIIDESGMPKERFSAEFPKEGPSILRIQQVVRGDSAAYFCASSTQGGNIQYFGAGTRLSVL.

The V gene is TRBV29-1, the J gene TRBJ1-1; with no DNA, the TCRdb D assignment of TRBD1 cannot be verified. The CDR3 extends over 13 amino acids. Germline values: CDR1 SQVTM, CDR2 ANQGSEA. CDR3: CSVGRSTGAQAFF.

CDR3 protein: CASSLRGAGTDTQYF. The chain joins TRBV11-2 to TRBJ2-3; checking the TCRdb D call of TRBD2 is not possible without DNA. Germline V gene lookup returns CDR1 SGHAT and CDR2 FQNNGV. The length of the CDR3 is 15 residues.

V and J are TRBV15 and TRBJ2-7; TCRdb reports TRBD1, a call that lacks DNA to check it against. Germline CDR1 reads LNHNV; CDR2 reads YYDKDF (reference sequence). The CDR3 sequence is 15 residues long. The CDR3 protein is CATSRARDTSYEQYF.

The gene calls are TRBV5-1 and TRBJ2-1; no DNA is available, so the TRBD2 call from TCRdb remains unchecked. CDR3 size: 18 residues. Germline V gene lookup returns CDR1 SGHRS and CDR2 YFSETQ. The CDR3 loop is CASSLVVSAGEFYNEQFF.

This rearrangement joins TRBV3-1 to TRBJ2-5. This CDR3 is 13 amino acids long. Germline CDR1 reads LGHDT; CDR2 reads YNNKEL (reference sequence). The CDR3 loop is CASSQLMGETQYF.

The CDR3 here is CATSDPGTSGNEQFF. The chain is built from TRBV24-1 and TRBJ2-1; lacking DNA, the TRBD2 call made by TCRdb goes unchecked. CDR1 is KGHDR, CDR2 SFDVKD, per germline. CDR3 size: 15 residues.